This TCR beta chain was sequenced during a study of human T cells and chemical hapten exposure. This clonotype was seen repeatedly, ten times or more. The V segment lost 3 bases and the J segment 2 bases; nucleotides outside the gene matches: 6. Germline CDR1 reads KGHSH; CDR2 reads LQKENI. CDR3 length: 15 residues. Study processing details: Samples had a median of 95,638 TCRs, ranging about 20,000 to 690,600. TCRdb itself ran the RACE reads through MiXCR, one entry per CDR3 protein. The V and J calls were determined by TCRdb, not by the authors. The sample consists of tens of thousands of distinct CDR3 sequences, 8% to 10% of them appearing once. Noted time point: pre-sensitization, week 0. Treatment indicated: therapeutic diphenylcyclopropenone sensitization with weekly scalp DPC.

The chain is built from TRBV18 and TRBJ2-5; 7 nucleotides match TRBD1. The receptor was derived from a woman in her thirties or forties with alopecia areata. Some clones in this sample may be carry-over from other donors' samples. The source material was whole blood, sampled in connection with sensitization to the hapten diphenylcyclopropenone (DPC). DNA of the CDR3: TGTGCCAGCTCACCCACTTCGGGACAGCAAGAGACCCAGTACTTC. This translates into CASSPTSGQQETQYF.